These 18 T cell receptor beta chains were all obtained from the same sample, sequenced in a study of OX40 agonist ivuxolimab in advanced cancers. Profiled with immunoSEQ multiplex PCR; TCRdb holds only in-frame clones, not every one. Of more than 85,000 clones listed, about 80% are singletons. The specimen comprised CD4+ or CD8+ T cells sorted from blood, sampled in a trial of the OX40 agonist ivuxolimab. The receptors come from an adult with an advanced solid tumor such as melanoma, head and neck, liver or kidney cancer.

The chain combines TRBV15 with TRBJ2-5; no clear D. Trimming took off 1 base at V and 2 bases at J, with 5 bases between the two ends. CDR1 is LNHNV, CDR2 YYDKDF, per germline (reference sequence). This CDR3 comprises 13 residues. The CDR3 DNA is TGTGCCACCAGCAGAGGGAAACAAGAGACCCAGTACTTC. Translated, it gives CATSRGKQETQYF.

The CDR3 protein is CASRKAGGLNTEAFF. The CDR3 DNA reads TGTGCCAGCAGAAAGGCAGGGGGTCTGAACACTGAAGCTTTCTTT. The genes are TRBV7-3 and TRBJ1-1, with TRBD1 matching 7 bases. Germline lookup yields CDR1 SGHTA and CDR2 FQGTGA. V shed 6 bases and J 0 bases; nucleotides not matched to a gene: 7. CDR3 length equals 15 residues.

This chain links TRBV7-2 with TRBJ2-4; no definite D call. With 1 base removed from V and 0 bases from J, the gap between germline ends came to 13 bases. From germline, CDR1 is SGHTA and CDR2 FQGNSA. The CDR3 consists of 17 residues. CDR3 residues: CASSLGRGLLAKNIQYF. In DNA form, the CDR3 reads TGTGCCAGCAGCTTAGGTCGAGGCCTCCTAGCCAAAAACATTCAGTACTTC.

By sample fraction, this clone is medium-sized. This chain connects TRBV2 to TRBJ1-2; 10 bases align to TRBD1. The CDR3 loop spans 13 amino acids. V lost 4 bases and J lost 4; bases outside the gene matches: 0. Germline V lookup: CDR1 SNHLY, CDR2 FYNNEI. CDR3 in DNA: TGTGCCAGCAGTGGGGACAGGGGCTATGGCTACACCTTC. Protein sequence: CASSGDRGYGYTF.

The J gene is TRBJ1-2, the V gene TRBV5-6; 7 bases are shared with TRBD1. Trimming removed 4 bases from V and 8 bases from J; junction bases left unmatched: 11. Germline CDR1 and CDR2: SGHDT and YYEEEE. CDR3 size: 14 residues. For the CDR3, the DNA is TGTGCCAGCAGCGGAGGAGGGGGCGCGTGGGGCTACACCTTC. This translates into CASSGGGGAWGYTF.

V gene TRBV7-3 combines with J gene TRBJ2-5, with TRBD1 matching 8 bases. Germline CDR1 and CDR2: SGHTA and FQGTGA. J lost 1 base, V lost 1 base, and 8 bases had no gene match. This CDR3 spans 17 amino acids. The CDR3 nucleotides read TGTGCCAGCAGCTTAAATGGGGCAGGGGGCCGCCAAGAGACCCAGTACTTC. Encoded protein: CASSLNGAGGRQETQYF.

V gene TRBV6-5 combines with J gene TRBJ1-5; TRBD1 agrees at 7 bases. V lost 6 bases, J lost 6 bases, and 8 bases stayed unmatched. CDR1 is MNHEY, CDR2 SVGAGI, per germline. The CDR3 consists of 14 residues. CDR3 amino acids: CASSPGQRGQPQHF. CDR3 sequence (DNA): TGTGCCAGCAGCCCGGGACAGAGGGGTCAGCCCCAGCATTTT.

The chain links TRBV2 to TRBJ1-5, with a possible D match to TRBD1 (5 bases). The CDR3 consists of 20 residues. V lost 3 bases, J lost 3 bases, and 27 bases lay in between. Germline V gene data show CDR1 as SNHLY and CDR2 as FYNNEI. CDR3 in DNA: TGTGCCAGCAGTGACATCGTTGGAGGGTCAGGGAGTAAAGTCAATCAGCCCCAGCATTTT. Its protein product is CASSDIVGGSGSKVNQPQHF.

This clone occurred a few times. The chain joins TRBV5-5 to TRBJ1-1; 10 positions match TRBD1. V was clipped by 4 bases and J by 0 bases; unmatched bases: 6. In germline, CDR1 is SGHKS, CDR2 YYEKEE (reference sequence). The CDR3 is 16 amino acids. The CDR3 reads CASSPGQGFMNTEAFF. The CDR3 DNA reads TGTGCCAGCAGCCCGGGACAGGGGTTCATGAACACTGAAGCTTTCTTT.

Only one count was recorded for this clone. The CDR3 DNA follows: TGTGCCAGCAGTGTCGAGGAGTCTAGCACAGATACGCAGTATTTT. This codes for CASSVEESSTDTQYF. The V and J genes are TRBV6-4 and TRBJ2-3; D is unclear. This CDR3 spans 15 amino acids. Trimming cost V 4 bases and J 0 bases, with 11 bases left between them. Germline lookup yields CDR1 MRHNA and CDR2 SNTAGT.

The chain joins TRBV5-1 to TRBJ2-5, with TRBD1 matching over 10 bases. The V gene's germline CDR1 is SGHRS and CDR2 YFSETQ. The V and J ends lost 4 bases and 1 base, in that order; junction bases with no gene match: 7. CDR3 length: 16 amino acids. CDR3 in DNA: TGCGCCAGCAGCATCGGGACAGGGGCCATCCAAGAGACCCAGTACTTC. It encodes CASSIGTGAIQETQYF.

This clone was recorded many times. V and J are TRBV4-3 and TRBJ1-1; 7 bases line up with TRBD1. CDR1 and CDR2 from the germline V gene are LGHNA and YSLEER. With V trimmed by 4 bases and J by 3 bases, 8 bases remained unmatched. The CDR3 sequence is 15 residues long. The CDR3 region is CASSRSTGPYTEAFF. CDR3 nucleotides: TGCGCCAGCAGCCGGTCGACAGGGCCCTACACTGAAGCTTTCTTT.

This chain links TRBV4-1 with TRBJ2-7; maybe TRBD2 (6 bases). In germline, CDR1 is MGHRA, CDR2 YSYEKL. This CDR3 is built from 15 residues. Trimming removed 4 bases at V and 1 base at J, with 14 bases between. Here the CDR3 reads CASSPLSGESYEQYF. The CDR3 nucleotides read TGCGCCAGCAGCCCCCTTAGCGGCGAATCCTACGAGCAGTACTTC.

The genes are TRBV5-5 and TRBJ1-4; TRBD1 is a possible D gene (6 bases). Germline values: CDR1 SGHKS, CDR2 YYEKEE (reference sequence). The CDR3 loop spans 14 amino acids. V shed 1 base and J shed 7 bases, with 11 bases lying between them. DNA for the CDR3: TGTGCCAGCAGCTTGTACAGGGATCGTGAAAAACTGTTTTTT. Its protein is CASSLYRDREKLFF.

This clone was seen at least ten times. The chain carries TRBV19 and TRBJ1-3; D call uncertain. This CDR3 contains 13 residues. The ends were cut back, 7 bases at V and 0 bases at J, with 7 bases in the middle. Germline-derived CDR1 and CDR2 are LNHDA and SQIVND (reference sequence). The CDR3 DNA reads TGTGCCAGTACGGAATTCTCTGGAAACACCATATATTTT. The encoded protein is CASTEFSGNTIYF.

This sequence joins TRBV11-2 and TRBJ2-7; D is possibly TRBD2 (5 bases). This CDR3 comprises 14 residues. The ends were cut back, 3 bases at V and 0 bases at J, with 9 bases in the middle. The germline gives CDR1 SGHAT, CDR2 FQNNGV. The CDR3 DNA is TGTGCCAGCAGCTTGGGAGTTCCCTCCTACGAGCAGTACTTC. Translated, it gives CASSLGVPSYEQYF. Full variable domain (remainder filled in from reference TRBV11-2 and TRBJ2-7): EAGVAQSPRYKIIEKRQSVAFWCNPISGHATLYWYQQILGQGPKLLIQFQNNGVVDDSQLPKDRFSAERLKGVDSTLKIQPAKLEDSAVYLCASSLGVPSYEQYFGPGTRLTVT.

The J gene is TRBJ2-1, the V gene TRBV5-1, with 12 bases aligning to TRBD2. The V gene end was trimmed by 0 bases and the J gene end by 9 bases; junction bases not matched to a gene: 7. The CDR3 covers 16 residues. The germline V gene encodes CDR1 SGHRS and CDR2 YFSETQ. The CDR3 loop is CASSLALAGGRGEQFF. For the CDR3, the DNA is TGCGCCAGCAGCTTGGCCCTAGCGGGAGGGAGGGGTGAGCAGTTCTTC. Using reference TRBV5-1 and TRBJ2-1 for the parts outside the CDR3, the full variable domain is KAGVTQTPRYLIKTRGQQVTLSCSPISGHRSVSWYQQTPGQGLQFLFEYFSETQRNKGNFPGRFSGRQFSNSRSEMNVSTLELGDSALYLCASSLALAGGRGEQFFGPGTRLTVL.

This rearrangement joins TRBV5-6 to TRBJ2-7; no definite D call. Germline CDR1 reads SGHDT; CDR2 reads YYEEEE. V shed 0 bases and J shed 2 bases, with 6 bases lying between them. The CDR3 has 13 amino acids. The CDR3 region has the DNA TGTGCCAGCAGCTTGGCGGCAGCCTACGAGCAGTACTTC. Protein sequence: CASSLAAAYEQYF.